This note documents a single T cell receptor (beta chain) sequence. This clonotype was detected only a few times. Its antigen remains undetermined. No base quality information exists; no much larger clone differs at one position. The sequencing machine was an Illumina NovaSeq 6000. Synthesis of TCR cDNA relied on 5'RACE template switching, a step that introduced a universal primer site along with unique molecular identifiers. cDNA synthesis was primed from both the TCR alpha and TCR beta constant segments. Library amplification used two PCR steps, and the second PCR step added sample barcodes and sequencing adapters. Sequencing of libraries was done on Illumina HiSeq 2500 (2x100 bp) or NovaSeq (2x150 bp). The authors' analysis ran thus. MIGEC was used to demultiplex reads and collapse the reads into UMI consensus sequences, and MiXCR was used for V(D)J alignment. Vaccine-responding clonotypes were identified with edgeR using replicate PBMC samples, with FDR below 0.01 and a log2 fold change above 5 up to day 15 being required. Bulk clonotypes were assigned CD4 or CD8 identity according to which sequenced CD4 or CD8 repertoire held them at higher abundance. Using fastp trimming at Q25 and MiXCR clonotype assembly, TCRdb reanalyzed the public sequencing data and kept in-frame beta chains. Here each entry gathers all rows of one CDR3 protein and keeps the most common genes and DNA. The V and J calls and clone size come from TCRdb's table, not from the authors' own analysis. This sample is represented by approximately 330,000 distinct CDR3 sequences; about 4% of them were singletons. Roughly 25% of the sample is held by the ten biggest clonotypes.

The treatment or condition label, read with the paper, signifies: live attenuated yellow fever vaccine strain. Two biological replicates of bulk PBMCs were collected at each blood-draw timepoint. A standard Ficoll-Paque protocol was used to isolate PBMCs from peripheral blood. RNA was extracted with TriZol from bulk PBMCs, CD4 and CD8 fractions, and dextramer-positive and dextramer-negative fractions. This entry comes from a study of T cells after yellow fever vaccination (dated by TCRdb to about 2019). In the study overall: Libraries from fractions with low cell numbers were prepared with the SMART-Seq v4 Ultra Low Input RNA kit. Two healthy male donors made up the cohort, one aged 18 to 30 years and the other aged 30 to 40 years. Blood samples were taken at several timepoints before and after primary and secondary immunization, and bulk PBMC replicates and cell subsets were isolated. To track T-cell clones before and after primary and booster YFV17D yellow fever vaccination, bulk TCR alpha and beta repertoires were sequenced longitudinally.

Study-wide findings and limitations: FACS-sorted repertoires could contain abundant contaminating clonotypes from the bulk population, so computational filtering was required. Compared with the primary T-cell response, the secondary T-cell response was weaker but faster, peaking on day 5 rather than day 15. The study included only a couple of donors, which limits how far the findings can be generalized. A small share of clonotypes occurred in both CD4 and CD8 compartments, likely arising from convergent recombination. Most clones expanded after primary vaccination (approximately 95% of CD4 and approximately 86% of CD8) were re-detected after the booster, suggesting that broad memory maintenance occurred.

This TCR was recovered from a man aged 18-30 years who received the YFV17D yellow fever vaccine. This specimen consisted of PBMCs, obtained 5 days after the yellow fever booster vaccination.

Here the CDR3 is given as CASSLVGESNQPQHF. Here is the DNA: TGTGCCAGCAGCTTGGTGGGGGAAAGCAATCAGCCCCAGCATTTT. The chain is assembled from TRBV5-5 and TRBJ1-5; perhaps TRBD1 is the D gene, with 5 bases matching. The CDR1 and CDR2 encoded by the germline V gene (reference sequence) are SGHKS and YYEKEE. Between the V and J ends, shortened by 0 bases and 1 base respectively, the junction contains 8 bases. The CDR3 numbers 15 residues from cysteine through phenylalanine. The entry retains the CDR3 DNA only, 45 bases that are in frame from base 1.